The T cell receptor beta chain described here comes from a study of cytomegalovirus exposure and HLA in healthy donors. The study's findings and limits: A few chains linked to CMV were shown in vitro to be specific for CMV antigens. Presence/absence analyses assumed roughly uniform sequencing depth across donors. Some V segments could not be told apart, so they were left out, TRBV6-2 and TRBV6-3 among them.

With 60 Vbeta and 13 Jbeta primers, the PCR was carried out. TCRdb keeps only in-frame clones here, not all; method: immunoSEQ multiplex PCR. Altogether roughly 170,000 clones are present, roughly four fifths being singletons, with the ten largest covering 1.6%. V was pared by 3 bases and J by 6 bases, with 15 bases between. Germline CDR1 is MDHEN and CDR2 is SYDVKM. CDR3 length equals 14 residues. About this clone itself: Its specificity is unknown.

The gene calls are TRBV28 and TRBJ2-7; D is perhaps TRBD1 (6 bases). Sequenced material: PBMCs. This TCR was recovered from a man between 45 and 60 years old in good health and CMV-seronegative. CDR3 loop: CASSFSQGLGEQYF. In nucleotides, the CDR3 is TGTGCCAGCAGTTTCAGTCAGGGGTTAGGCGAGCAGTACTTC.